The clone carrying this T cell receptor beta chain was seen only a few times. The authors' processing: Quantification of nucleated cells was approximated via reference gene primer amplification. TCRdb keeps only in-frame clones here, not all; method: immunoSEQ multiplex PCR. V, J and clone size derive from that table, while D and trimming were established from the DNA sequence. This table holds around 210,000 clones, about 91% found once. These data belong to a study of blood T cell repertoires in COVID-19. At the level of the study: COVID-19 samples collected from the United States, Italy and Spain covered acute and convalescent phases. PBMCs, B-cell-depleted T cells, or T cells provided the cDNA or gDNA that made up the material.

CDR1 and CDR2 from the germline V gene are MDHEN and SYDVKM. V lost 4 bases to trimming and J lost 4 bases, with 10 bases between them. The CDR3 spans 13 residues. This receptor was identified in a man younger than 30 with active or convalescent COVID-19. The sample taken for sequencing was peripheral blood. The rearrangement joins TRBV28 to TRBJ1-2; a possible D gene is TRBD1 (5 bases). CDR3 protein: CASSSTESYGYTF. CDR3 bases: TGTGCCAGCAGTTCGACAGAGTCCTATGGCTACACCTTC.